At least ten counts were recorded for the clone carrying this T cell receptor beta chain. The antigen remains undetermined. This specimen belongs to a study of blood T cells in healthy people across ages. Study-level results: Since the PBMCs were unsorted, naive and antigen-experienced cells could not be conclusively compared.

The CDR3 has 13 amino acids. The germline V gene encodes CDR1 LGHNA and CDR2 YSLEER. With 2 bases clipped from V and 11 bases from J, the junction kept 6 bases outside the gene matches. Together with a sample-barcoded 5' primer, a J-beta primer mix was included in a second PCR lasting about 7 to 11 cycles. TCRdb reprocessed the 5' RACE reads via MiXCR and lists one record per CDR3 protein. The sample shows 550,000 to 750,000 distinct CDR3 sequences, around a fifth of them seen only once. The chain carries TRBV4-3 and TRBJ2-5, with 9 bases fitting TRBD2. The clonotype comes from an older man in good health. The specimen was blood. CDR3 residues: CASSQLSGSGQYF. DNA of the CDR3: TGCGCCAGCAGCCAACTTAGCGGGAGTGGGCAGTACTTC.